This is a list of T cell receptor beta chains from one sample in a study of T cell responses to AZD1222 COVID-19 vaccine. The data were produced by immunoSEQ multiplex PCR, yet TCRdb's version contains in-frame clones alone and is incomplete. The sample has 100,000 to 150,000 clones, roughly 89% seen once. The input for sequencing was peripheral blood, taken on day 0 of AZD1222 vaccination. Receptors were obtained from an adult in good health. Each CDR3 is given with its conserved first and last residue. D genes are given only for firm matches. Some rows mark clone size as missing; the rest say once, few, many or name a class of expanded clone.

size,J,V,D,CDR3,DNA
few,TRBJ1-2,TRBV6-5,.,CASSYSNTLRGGYTF,TGTGCCAGCAGTTACTCGAACACACTAAGGGGTGGCTACACCTTC
.,TRBJ1-1,TRBV6-5,.,CASTRDGRDEAFF,TGTGCCAGCACTCGGGACGGACGTGATGAAGCTTTCTTT
.,TRBJ1-1,TRBV11-2,TRBD1,CASSPGGQGITEAFF,TGTGCCAGCAGCCCTGGGGGACAGGGGATCACTGAAGCTTTCTTT
.,TRBJ2-3,TRBV7-9,.,CASSSEGLTDTQYF,TGTGCCAGCAGTTCCGAGGGGCTGACAGATACGCAGTATTTT
.,TRBJ2-7,TRBV2,.,CASSGVQGGFGEQYF,TGTGCCAGCAGTGGGGTACAGGGAGGTTTCGGCGAGCAGTACTTC
.,TRBJ1-3,TRBV5-4,.,CASSDPGTKSSGNTIYF,TGTGCCAGCAGCGACCCCGGGACGAAGAGCTCTGGAAACACCATATATTTT
.,TRBJ1-2,TRBV12-3/TRBV12-4,.,CASSSENYGYTF,TGTGCCAGCAGTTCAGAGAACTATGGCTACACCTTC
.,TRBJ1-2,TRBV15,.,CATGSDSYNYGYTF,TGTGCCACCGGATCGGACAGTTATAACTATGGCTACACCTTC
.,TRBJ1-1,TRBV12-3/TRBV12-4,.,CASRPWTVTEAFF,TGTGCCAGCCGACCATGGACAGTGACTGAAGCTTTCTTT
.,TRBJ1-6,TRBV6-5,TRBD1,CASRVGQGNSPLHF,TGTGCCAGCAGGGTGGGACAGGGAAATTCACCCCTCCACTTT
.,TRBJ1-2,TRBV4-1,TRBD1,CASSQDLGRGLGNYGYTF,TGCGCCAGCAGCCAAGACTTGGGCAGGGGGCTAGGAAACTATGGCTACACCTTC
once,TRBJ1-1,TRBV3-1/TRBV3-2,.,CASSQDRLAWGPEAFF,TGTGCCAGCAGCCAAGATAGGCTCGCCTGGGGGCCTGAAGCTTTCTTT
.,TRBJ1-5,TRBV2,.,CASSTGLYSNQPQHF,TGTGCCAGCAGTACCGGGCTTTATAGCAATCAGCCCCAGCATTTT
.,TRBJ1-5,TRBV2,TRBD1,CASSARLTGLHQPQHF,TGTGCCAGCAGTGCCCGCCTGACAGGGCTGCATCAGCCCCAGCATTTT
.,TRBJ2-3,TRBV9,.,CASSVVPSTDTQYF,TGTGCCAGCAGCGTAGTCCCCAGCACAGATACGCAGTATTTT
.,TRBJ2-5,TRBV5-1,.,CASSFPRSQGGETQYF,TGCGCCAGCAGCTTCCCTCGCAGTCAGGGGGGCGAGACCCAGTACTTC
.,TRBJ1-1,TRBV11-2,.,CASSLQISEAFF,TGTGCCAGCAGCTTACAAATCAGTGAAGCTTTCTTT
.,TRBJ2-2,TRBV19,.,CASRSPTWTGELFF,TGTGCCAGTCGATCACCTACTTGGACCGGGGAGCTGTTTTTT
.,TRBJ1-5,TRBV19,.,CASSMSRSPRNQPQHF,TGTGCCAGTAGTATGTCAAGGAGCCCTCGCAATCAGCCCCAGCATTTT
.,TRBJ1-2,TRBV5-1,.,CASSLLSDAAVEVDGYTF,TGCGCCAGCAGCTTGCTCTCAGACGCCGCCGTCGAAGTAGACGGCTACACCTTC
.,TRBJ1-3,TRBV18,.,CASSPRILTETNTIYF,TGTGCCAGCTCACCACGTATATTAACGGAGACAAACACCATATATTTT
.,TRBJ2-5,TRBV7-6,TRBD1,CASSNLDRENGETQYF,TGTGCCAGCAGCAACCTGGACAGGGAGAATGGAGAGACCCAGTACTTC
.,TRBJ1-4,TRBV19,.,CASSITGRSIERGPGKLFF,TGTGCCAGTAGTATCACGGGCAGAAGTATAGAGAGAGGTCCGGGAAAACTGTTTTTT
.,TRBJ1-2,TRBV7-2,.,CASSYEGIGVINYGYTF,TGTGCCAGCAGTTACGAAGGGATAGGGGTCATTAACTATGGCTACACCTTC
few,TRBJ1-2,TRBV18,.,CASSPPGEKSYGYTF,TGTGCCAGCTCACCACCGGGAGAGAAGAGCTATGGCTACACCTTC
.,TRBJ2-7,TRBV2,.,CASVLGGTFYEQYF,TGTGCCAGCGTGCTGGGCGGAACCTTCTACGAGCAGTACTTC
.,TRBJ1-3,TRBV11-2,TRBD1,CASSLRTGIGNTIYF,TGTGCCAGCAGCTTACGGACAGGGATCGGAAACACCATATATTTT
once,TRBJ2-1,TRBV27,TRBD2,CASTPTGAGRVDEQFF,TGTGCCAGCACCCCCACCGGGGCAGGGAGGGTGGATGAGCAGTTCTTC
.,TRBJ2-7,TRBV13,.,CASSPAQGPIYEQYF,TGTGCCAGCAGCCCCGCCCAAGGCCCCATCTACGAGCAGTACTTC
.,TRBJ2-1,TRBV5-6,.,CASSLRNEQFF,TGTGCCAGCAGCTTGCGCAATGAGCAGTTCTTC
.,TRBJ1-4,TRBV7-9,TRBD1,CASSLDLGQGGKLFF,TGTGCCAGCAGCTTAGATTTAGGACAGGGCGGAAAACTGTTTTTT
.,TRBJ1-4,TRBV29-1,.,CSALEPTNEKLFF,TGCAGCGCCCTGGAACCAACTAATGAAAAACTGTTTTTT
.,TRBJ1-3,TRBV6-6,.,CASSQTSGNTIYF,TGTGCCAGCAGTCAGACTAGCGGAAACACCATATATTTT
.,TRBJ1-3,TRBV3-1/TRBV3-2,.,CASSQSRSTSGNTIYF,TGTGCCAGCAGCCAATCCAGGTCGACATCTGGAAACACCATATATTTT
.,TRBJ1-4,TRBV10-3,.,CAISERATNEKLFF,TGTGCCATCAGTGAGAGGGCAACTAATGAAAAACTGTTTTTT
.,TRBJ1-2,TRBV9,.,CASSPAGYGYTF,TGTGCCAGCAGCCCAGCCGGGTATGGCTACACCTTC
.,TRBJ1-4,TRBV19,.,CASAWGTNEKLFF,TGTGCCAGTGCTTGGGGGACTAATGAAAAACTGTTTTTT
.,TRBJ2-2,TRBV6-4,.,CASRSDALTITGELFF,TGTGCCAGCAGAAGTGACGCCCTGACAATCACCGGGGAGCTGTTTTTT
.,TRBJ1-6,TRBV7-6,TRBD1,CASSLIRDRNSPLHF,TGTGCCAGCAGCTTAATCCGGGACAGGAATTCACCCCTCCACTTT
.,TRBJ1-1,TRBV18,.,CASSPPSTDTEAFF,TGTGCCAGCTCACCACCGTCGACAGACACTGAAGCTTTCTTT
.,TRBJ2-7,TRBV7-8,.,CASSLVEVPANGEQYF,TGTGCCAGCAGCTTGGTAGAGGTGCCGGCAAACGGCGAGCAGTACTTC
.,TRBJ1-6,TRBV11-1,TRBD1,CASSRFGGTENSPLHF,TGTGCCAGCAGCAGATTCGGGGGGACAGAGAATTCACCCCTCCACTTT
.,TRBJ2-6,TRBV14,.,CASSIWGSSGANVLTF,TGTGCCAGCAGCATTTGGGGGAGCTCTGGGGCCAACGTCCTGACTTTC
.,TRBJ1-2,TRBV6-5,.,CASTPRERDPNGYTF,TGTGCCAGCACTCCTCGGGAGAGGGACCCGAATGGCTACACCTTC
.,TRBJ2-7,TRBV21-1,.,CASSKKDRPRGSYEQYF,TGTGCCAGCAGCAAAAAAGATCGGCCCAGGGGGTCCTACGAGCAGTACTTC
.,TRBJ1-2,TRBV25-1,.,CASSEIGVYGYTF,TGTGCCAGCAGTGAGATAGGGGTCTATGGCTACACCTTC
.,TRBJ2-3,TRBV9,.,CASSVLGGPTDTQYF,TGTGCCAGCAGCGTTTTAGGGGGGCCCACAGATACGCAGTATTTT
.,TRBJ2-2,TRBV24-1,.,CATSLVWSTGELFF,TGTGCCACCAGTCTCGTTTGGTCCACCGGGGAGCTGTTTTTT
.,TRBJ1-1,TRBV13,.,CASSSTSYMNTEAFF,TGTGCCAGCAGCTCGACCAGTTATATGAACACTGAAGCTTTCTTT
.,TRBJ2-3,TRBV4-3,.,CASSQGIGGGTDTQYF,TGCGCCAGCAGCCAAGGTATTGGGGGCGGCACAGATACGCAGTATTTT
.,TRBJ1-4,TRBV2,.,CASSTGTSNEKLFF,TGTGCCAGCAGTACTGGGACAAGCAATGAAAAACTGTTTTTT
.,TRBJ1-1,TRBV27,.,CASSLFRGTEAFF,TGTGCCAGCAGTTTATTCCGGGGGACTGAAGCTTTCTTT
.,TRBJ1-5,TRBV6-6,.,CASRWAGIQEDQPQHF,TGTGCCAGCAGGTGGGCCGGGATTCAGGAAGATCAGCCCCAGCATTTT
.,TRBJ1-1,TRBV7-9,.,CASSATMTRTTEAFF,TGTGCCAGCAGCGCTACAATGACACGGACGACTGAAGCTTTCTTT
.,TRBJ1-4,TRBV18,.,CASSGRRLGEKLFF,TGTGCCAGCTCCGGAAGACGACTTGGTGAAAAACTGTTTTTT